A selection of T cell receptor beta chains follows, all from one sample in a study of blood T cell repertoires in COVID-19. Profiling relied on immunoSEQ multiplex PCR, and the TCRdb table lists in-frame clones only, not all of them. The sample has tens of thousands of clones; approximately 85% are singletons. Material: peripheral blood. These receptors came from a man between 50 and 59 years old with active COVID-19. Each CDR3 is given with its conserved first and last residue. Each record gives: clone size, V gene, D gene, J gene, CDR3 DNA, CDR3 protein. A D gene is named only where the DNA matches it firmly. Where a row states a size, it is once, few, many or the class of an expanded clone; other rows omit it.

>.|TRBV7-2|.|TRBJ2-3
TGTGCCAGCAGCCTGCAGGATACGCAGTATTTT
CASSLQDTQYF
>.|TRBV5-1|TRBD2|TRBJ2-1
TGCGCCAGCAGCTTGGTCATCCTAGCGGGAGACGATGAGCAGTTCTTC
CASSLVILAGDDEQFF
>.|TRBV7-9|TRBD2|TRBJ2-1
TGTGCCAGCAGCTTACTAGCGGATCACAATGAGCAGTTCTTC
CASSLLADHNEQFF
>.|TRBV5-1|.|TRBJ1-1
TGCGCCAGCAGCGTAGAACCGCGGACTGAAGCTTTCTTT
CASSVEPRTEAFF
>.|TRBV7-9|TRBD2|TRBJ2-5
TGTGCCAGCAGCTTGGGGGAGGGGGAGACCCAGTACTTC
CASSLGEGETQYF
>.|TRBV5-4|.|TRBJ2-5
TGTGCCAGCAGCCAAACTACTAGTTCGAAAGAGACCCAGTACTTC
CASSQTTSSKETQYF
>.|TRBV19|.|TRBJ2-1
TGTGCCAGTAGTCGGGACACTTTCAATGAGCAGTTCTTC
CASSRDTFNEQFF
>.|TRBV7-2|TRBD2|TRBJ2-5
TGTGCCAGCAGCTTAGGTGCGCTAGCGGGGAACCAAGAGACCCAGTACTTC
CASSLGALAGNQETQYF
>.|TRBV2|.|TRBJ2-7
TGTGCCAGCAGTGTGTACAGCTCCTACGAGCAGTACTTC
CASSVYSSYEQYF
>.|TRBV12-5|TRBD1|TRBJ1-3
TGTGCTAGTGGTTCAGGACAGGGGGACGGAAACACCATATATTTT
CASGSGQGDGNTIYF
>.|TRBV5-6|TRBD1|TRBJ2-5
TGTGCCAGCAGCCTCGGGACAGCCTCCCAGTACTTC
CASSLGTASQYF
>once|TRBV6-2/TRBV6-3|TRBD1|TRBJ1-2
TGTGCCAGCAGTTACCCAGACAGGGGCTATGGCTACACCTTC
CASSYPDRGYGYTF
>.|TRBV19|.|TRBJ2-1
TGTGCCAGTAGTATTACCCGGGAGCAGTTCTTC
CASSITREQFF
>.|TRBV3-1/TRBV3-2|.|TRBJ1-6
TGTGCCAGCAGCCATCTACAGGGTCTTAATTCACCCCTCCACTTT
CASSHLQGLNSPLHF
>.|TRBV18|TRBD1|TRBJ1-2
TGTGCCAGCTCACCTACGGGTGGATGGGGACAGGGGGCGCAAGGCTACACCTTC
CASSPTGGWGQGAQGYTF
>.|TRBV30|.|TRBJ1-4
TGTGCCTGGAGTGTACGCCCGGGGGGGGAAAAACTGTTTTTT
CAWSVRPGGEKLFF
>.|TRBV6-5|TRBD2|TRBJ2-5
TGTGCCAGCACACTGGTCCCGGGGGGGCGAGAGACCCAGTACTTC
CASTLVPGGRETQYF
>.|TRBV6-5|.|TRBJ2-3
TGTGCCAGCAGCAGACAGACAGTCACAGATACGCAGTATTTT
CASSRQTVTDTQYF
>.|TRBV10-3|TRBD2|TRBJ2-7
TGTGCCATCATGGTGGGGCTAGCGGGGACCGAGCAGTACTTC
CAIMVGLAGTEQYF
>.|TRBV25-1|.|TRBJ2-7
TGTGCCAGCAGGCGGGACGGCTACGAGCAGTACTTC
CASRRDGYEQYF
>.|TRBV7-8|.|TRBJ2-4
TGTGCCAGCAGCTTAGTTGGCGGCGTTGCGGCCAAAAACATTCAGTACTTC
CASSLVGGVAAKNIQYF
>.|TRBV19|.|TRBJ2-4
TGTGCCAGTAGTATAACGGGGAAGGGCTTAGCCAAAAACATTCAGTACTTC
CASSITGKGLAKNIQYF
>.|TRBV7-2|TRBD1|TRBJ1-2
TGTGCCAGCAGCTTATGGACAGGAGATTATGGCTACACCTTC
CASSLWTGDYGYTF
>.|TRBV2|.|TRBJ2-7
TGTGCCAGCAGTGAAGCGTTAATTTTGGTCGGCTACGAGCAGTACTTC
CASSEALILVGYEQYF
>.|TRBV5-6|.|TRBJ2-3
TGTGCCAGCAGCCGTTCGGGCCGGACAACAGATACGCAGTATTTT
CASSRSGRTTDTQYF
>.|TRBV11-2|TRBD2|TRBJ2-1
TGTGCCAGCGGATCCGTACGGCTAGCGGGAGCGGGTGAGCAGTTCTTC
CASGSVRLAGAGEQFF
>.|TRBV11-3|.|TRBJ2-1
TGTGCCAGCAGCCTGCGGGGCGGGGACAATGAGCAGTTCTTC
CASSLRGGDNEQFF
>.|TRBV7-9|.|TRBJ1-6
TGTGCCAGCAGCGAGGGGGAATATTCACCCCTCCACTTT
CASSEGEYSPLHF
>.|TRBV5-1|.|TRBJ1-6
TGCGCCAGCAGCTTGGGAGGCGGGGATTCACCCCTCCACTTT
CASSLGGGDSPLHF
>.|TRBV6-6|.|TRBJ2-1
TGTGCCAGCACCACGAAGGCGGGGGCATACAATGAGCAGTTCTTC
CASTTKAGAYNEQFF
>.|TRBV7-9|TRBD1|TRBJ2-7
TGTGCCAGCAGCCCCACCCCCCGGGGGACAGGGTCCTACGAGCAGTACTTC
CASSPTPRGTGSYEQYF
>.|TRBV30|.|TRBJ1-5
TGTGCCTGGAGCGGGGCTCTGGGGGCCCAGCCCCAGCATTTT
CAWSGALGAQPQHF
>.|TRBV7-9|.|TRBJ2-5
TGTGCCAGCAGCCCCAGCGAATACCAAGAGACCCAGTACTTC
CASSPSEYQETQYF
>.|TRBV11-2|TRBD1|TRBJ1-2
TGTGCCAGCAGCCCGTGGGACAGATCGGTCGCCTTC
CASSPWDRSVAF
>.|TRBV25-1|TRBD1|TRBJ2-7
TGTGCCAGCCAGGGGGACAGGGCCTACGAGCAGTACTTC
CASQGDRAYEQYF
>.|TRBV19|.|TRBJ2-1
TGTGCCACCAATAGTGGCGGGTACAATGAGCAGTTCTTC
CATNSGGYNEQFF
>.|TRBV11-2|.|TRBJ2-2
TGTGCCAGCAGCTTCCTTGGACAGAACACCGGGGAGCTGTTTTTT
CASSFLGQNTGELFF
>.|TRBV12-3/TRBV12-4|TRBD1|TRBJ1-4
TGTGCCAGCAGGGGGGACAGGCTGAACTTT
CASRGDRLNF
>.|TRBV6-6|.|TRBJ1-2
TGTGCCAGTCAGGAGGGCGGAAACTATGGCTACACCTTC
CASQEGGNYGYTF
>.|TRBV11-2|.|TRBJ2-1
TGTGCCAGCAGCCCGAACTCGGACTGGTACAATGAGCAGTTCTTC
CASSPNSDWYNEQFF
>.|TRBV18|TRBD2|TRBJ2-1
TGTGCCAGCTCGCCTCCGGGACTAGCGGGAGATGATGAGCAGTTCTTC
CASSPPGLAGDDEQFF
>.|TRBV19|.|TRBJ1-5
TGTGCCAGTAGTATAAACCGGTTGAATCAGCCCCAGCATTTT
CASSINRLNQPQHF
>.|TRBV5-4|.|TRBJ1-4
TGTGCCAGCAGCTTCGGGGGGACTAATGAAAAACTGTTTTTT
CASSFGGTNEKLFF
>once|TRBV19|TRBD2|TRBJ2-7
TGTGCCAGTACCCCGGGGGGGGGAGGAGGCGAGCAGTACTTC
CASTPGGGGGEQYF
>.|TRBV2|.|TRBJ2-2
TGTGCCAGCAGTGAAGGGGAAGGAGGGAACGGGGAGCTGTTTTTT
CASSEGEGGNGELFF
>.|TRBV11-3|.|TRBJ2-1
TGTGCCAGCAGCCCAGGCGTGGGGGGCAATGAGCAGTTCTTC
CASSPGVGGNEQFF
>.|TRBV11-2|.|TRBJ1-6
TGTGCCAGCAGTTTGGGGCACACAGGGACCTATAATTCACCCCTCCACTTT
CASSLGHTGTYNSPLHF
>.|TRBV9|.|TRBJ2-2
TGTGCCAGCAGCCGCCCTCGGGCAGGGCCCCTCACCGGGGAGCTGTTTTTT
CASSRPRAGPLTGELFF
>.|TRBV5-5|.|TRBJ2-1
TGTGCCAGCAGCTTGGGAGTAAATGAGCAGTTCTTC
CASSLGVNEQFF
>once|TRBV5-4|TRBD1|TRBJ1-1
TGTGCCAGCAGCGCCGGACAGGGAAGGACTGAAGCTTTCTTT
CASSAGQGRTEAFF
>.|TRBV3-1/TRBV3-2|TRBD2|TRBJ2-2
TGTGCCAGCAGCCAACTACTAGCGGCGAACACCGGGGAGCTGTTTTTT
CASSQLLAANTGELFF
>.|TRBV5-1|TRBD1|TRBJ1-4
TGCGCCAGCAGCTTGGGACAGGGGGATGAAAAACTGTTTTTT
CASSLGQGDEKLFF
>.|TRBV19|.|TRBJ1-1
TGTGCCAGTAGTATTAGAGGGGGAAACACTGAAGCTTTCTTT
CASSIRGGNTEAFF
>.|TRBV9|TRBD2|TRBJ2-1
TGTGCCAGCAGCGTGACTAGCGGGGCCTACAATGAGCAGTTCTTC
CASSVTSGAYNEQFF